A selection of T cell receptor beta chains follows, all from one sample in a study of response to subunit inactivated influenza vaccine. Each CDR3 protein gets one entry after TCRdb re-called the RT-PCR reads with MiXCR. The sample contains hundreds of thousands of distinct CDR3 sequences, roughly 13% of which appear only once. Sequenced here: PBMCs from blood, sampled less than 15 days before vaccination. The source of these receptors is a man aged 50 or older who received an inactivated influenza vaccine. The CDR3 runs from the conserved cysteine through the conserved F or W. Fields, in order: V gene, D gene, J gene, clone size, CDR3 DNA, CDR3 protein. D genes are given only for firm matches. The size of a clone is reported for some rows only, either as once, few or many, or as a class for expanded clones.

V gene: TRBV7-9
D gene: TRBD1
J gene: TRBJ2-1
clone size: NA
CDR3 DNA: TGTGCCAGCAGCACACTTGTGGGACAGCCCGTTGTGCAGTTCTTC
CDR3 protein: CASSTLVGQPVVQFF

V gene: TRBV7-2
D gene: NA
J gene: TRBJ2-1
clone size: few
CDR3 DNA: TGTGCCAGCAGCCGGGACTCGTCCTTCGAGCAGTTCTTC
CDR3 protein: CASSRDSSFEQFF

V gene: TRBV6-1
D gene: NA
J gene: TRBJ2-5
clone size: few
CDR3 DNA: TGTGCCAGCAGTGTAACCTTAATAGAGACCCAGTACTTC
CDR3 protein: CASSVTLIETQYF

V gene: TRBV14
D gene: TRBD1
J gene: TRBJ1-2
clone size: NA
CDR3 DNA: TGTGCCAGCAGCCAGCGGACAGGGCCCGACTATGGCTACACCTTC
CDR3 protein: CASSQRTGPDYGYTF

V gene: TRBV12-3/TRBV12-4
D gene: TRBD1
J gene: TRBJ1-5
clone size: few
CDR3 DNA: TGTGCCAGCAGTCCCGACCGGACAGGGAATCAGCCCCAGCATTTT
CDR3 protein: CASSPDRTGNQPQHF

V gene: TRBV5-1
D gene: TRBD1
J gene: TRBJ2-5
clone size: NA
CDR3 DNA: TGCGCCAGCAGCTGGCGGGACAGGGGTTTTGAGACCCAGTACTTC
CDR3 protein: CASSWRDRGFETQYF

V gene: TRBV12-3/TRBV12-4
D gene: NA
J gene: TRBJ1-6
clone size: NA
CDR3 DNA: TGTGCCAGCAGTTTAGGCAGTGACAATTCACCCCTCCACTTT
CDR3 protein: CASSLGSDNSPLHF

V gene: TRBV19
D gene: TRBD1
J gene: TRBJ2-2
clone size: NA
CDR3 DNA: TGTGCCAGCCGATCACAGGGGGTCAGGTCCGGGGAGCTGTTTTTT
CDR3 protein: CASRSQGVRSGELFF

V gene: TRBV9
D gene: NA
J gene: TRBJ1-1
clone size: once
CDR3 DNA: TGTGCCAGCAACGTACAGGGCGGCACTGAAGCTTTCTTT
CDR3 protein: CASNVQGGTEAFF

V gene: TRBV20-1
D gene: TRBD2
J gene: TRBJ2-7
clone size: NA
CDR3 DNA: TGCAGTGCTAGACTGGGACTAGCGGGACCAAACTACGAGCAGTACTTC
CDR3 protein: CSARLGLAGPNYEQYF

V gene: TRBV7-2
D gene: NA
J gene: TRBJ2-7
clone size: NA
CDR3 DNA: TGTGCCAGCAGCCCCCAGTGGACCTCCTACGAGCAGTACTTC
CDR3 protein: CASSPQWTSYEQYF

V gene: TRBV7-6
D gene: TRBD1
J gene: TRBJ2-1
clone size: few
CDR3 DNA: TGTGCCAGCAGCTTAGGGACAGGGGGCGGTGAGCAGTTCTTC
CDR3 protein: CASSLGTGGGEQFF

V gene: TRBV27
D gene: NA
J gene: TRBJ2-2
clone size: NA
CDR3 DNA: TGTGCCAGCAGTTTAAGCTATTCGACCGCCGGGGAGCTGTTTTTT
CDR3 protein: CASSLSYSTAGELFF

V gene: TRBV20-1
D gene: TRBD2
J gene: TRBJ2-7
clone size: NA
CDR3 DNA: TGCAGTGCCGGACTAGCGGGAGGGGACTACGAGCAGTACTTC
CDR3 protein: CSAGLAGGDYEQYF

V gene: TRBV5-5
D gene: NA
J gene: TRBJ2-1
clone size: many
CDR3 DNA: TGTGCCAGCAGCCCCCCAGCAGGTAATGAGCAGTTCTTC
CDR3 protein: CASSPPAGNEQFF